This TCR beta chain was obtained from a study of T cell responses to AZD1222 COVID-19 vaccine. Study background: Timing groups of about 4 and about 12 weeks for second doses were pooled.

The data were produced by immunoSEQ multiplex PCR, yet TCRdb's version contains in-frame clones alone and is incomplete. This table holds under 200,000 clones, less than 95% found once. Points from the study as a whole: Of the AZD1222 recipients, only 5 or 6 were seropositive at baseline. Among the donors, most were white British and more were female, and clonal diversity was possibly underestimated. Sampling that yielded the repertoires occurred only after the peak T cell response.

This clone was detected once. Its antigen is undetermined. Sequences were derived from peripheral blood, sampled on day 0 of AZD1222 vaccination. The TCR comes from an adult in good health.

The CDR3 coding sequence is TGTGCCAGCAGCTTGGACAGGGACCTTAGCTATGGCTACACCTTC. Protein product: CASSLDRDLSYGYTF. The chain employs TRBV7-2 and TRBJ1-2; TRBD1 agrees at 8 bases. This CDR3 contains 15 residues. The germline gives CDR1 SGHTA, CDR2 FQGNSA. V gave up 3 bases and J gave up 4 bases; unmatched junction bases: 7.